The rows below give T cell receptor beta chains drawn from one sample of a study of radiation and T cells in renal cell carcinoma. Only in-frame clones appear in the TCRdb table, and some are missing; sequencing was by immunoSEQ multiplex PCR. The sample lists roughly 10,000 clones; 50% to 70% were seen once. The specimen comprised tumor tissue, sampled from a patient whose treatment included radiotherapy and nephrectomy. Receptor source: a woman in her fifties or sixties with renal cell carcinoma. Both conserved end residues are part of each CDR3. A D gene is named only where the DNA matches it firmly. Clone size is shown for a subset of rows, as once, few, many or a class of expanded clone.

CDR3nt,CDR3aa,v_gene,d_gene,abundance,j_gene
TGTGCCAGCAGCCCCGGCCGCGCGGAACAGTACTTC,CASSPGRAEQYF,TRBV9,.,.,TRBJ2-7
TGCGCCAGCACCCTGAGGGTGGACAGAGCTCCGAACGAGCAGTACTTC,CASTLRVDRAPNEQYF,TRBV5-1,.,.,TRBJ2-7
TGTGCCAGCGGGCAAGGGGCCAACGTCCTGACTTTC,CASGQGANVLTF,TRBV7-2,.,.,TRBJ2-6
TGTGCCAGCAGCTTATTTGACACCGGGGAGCTGTTTTTT,CASSLFDTGELFF,TRBV7-9,.,.,TRBJ2-2
TGTGCCAGCAGTTCGGGACTGAGTTTAGCTGGCTACACCTTC,CASSSGLSLAGYTF,TRBV28,.,.,TRBJ1-2
TGTGCCAGCAGCCCAGGGGCGTACACTGAAGCTTTCTTT,CASSPGAYTEAFF,TRBV11-2,.,.,TRBJ1-1
TGCGCCAGCAGCCCTGAGGGAGGGCGCGGCATTAATGAAAAACTGTTTTTT,CASSPEGGRGINEKLFF,TRBV4-3,.,.,TRBJ1-4
TGTGCCAGCAGTGTATCCGGAACAGGCTACAATGAGCAGTTCTTC,CASSVSGTGYNEQFF,TRBV27,.,once,TRBJ2-1
TGTGCCAGCAGCCATACGGGAGACGAGCAGTACTTC,CASSHTGDEQYF,TRBV7-2,.,few,TRBJ2-7
TGTGCCAGCAGCCACGAACAGGGGGCATCCTACGAGCAGTACTTC,CASSHEQGASYEQYF,TRBV4-2,TRBD1,.,TRBJ2-7
TGTGCCAGCAGCGTTGGGACTGTCAAAGAGACCCAGTACTTC,CASSVGTVKETQYF,TRBV9,.,few,TRBJ2-5
TGTGCCAGCAGCTTATCCGGGGGGCAGAGCTATGGCTACACCTTC,CASSLSGGQSYGYTF,TRBV7-2,.,few,TRBJ1-2
TGCGCCAGCAGCCTTGGGGACGGTGAAAAACTGTTTTTT,CASSLGDGEKLFF,TRBV4-3,.,few,TRBJ1-4
TGTGCCAGCAGTTCGGGGGTCGGACAGCCTAAGGCCAACGTCCTGACTTTC,CASSSGVGQPKANVLTF,TRBV27,.,.,TRBJ2-6
TGTGCCAGCAGCGGCCTATACGAGCAGTACTTC,CASSGLYEQYF,TRBV6-9,.,.,TRBJ2-7
TGTGCCAGCAGCTTACGGCGGGAGCAGTACTTC,CASSLRREQYF,TRBV2,.,.,TRBJ2-7
TGTGCCAGCAGCCGAAACCCTGGACAGGGGAGTGGCAATCAGCCCCAGCATTTT,CASSRNPGQGSGNQPQHF,TRBV27,TRBD1,few,TRBJ1-5
TGTGCCAGCAGCCCTTTGGATGGGGGCTATGGCTACACCTTC,CASSPLDGGYGYTF,TRBV28,.,.,TRBJ1-2
TGTGCCAGCAGCTTCCAGTTACAAGAGACCCAGTACTTC,CASSFQLQETQYF,TRBV11-1,.,.,TRBJ2-5
TGCGCCAGCAGCCAAGATCCACAGGGAAACATTCAGTACTTC,CASSQDPQGNIQYF,TRBV4-1,.,.,TRBJ2-4
TGCGCCAGCAGTGAAGGGGCGAGACTAGCGGGAGCCGGGGAGCTGTTTTTT,CASSEGARLAGAGELFF,TRBV10-2,TRBD2,.,TRBJ2-2
TGTGCCAGCAGCCAACAGGGGTCAAGCTTCAATGAGCAGTTCTTC,CASSQQGSSFNEQFF,TRBV7-2,TRBD1,.,TRBJ2-1
TGTGCCAGTAGCCGAAGTGGAAGGACAGCCTCCCCCTACGAGCAGTACTTC,CASSRSGRTASPYEQYF,TRBV19,.,.,TRBJ2-7
TGTGCCAGCAGCTACTCCGGGACAGGGGAGAACGAGCAGTACTTC,CASSYSGTGENEQYF,TRBV27,TRBD1,.,TRBJ2-7
TGTGCCAGCAGCTTAGAGGGGACAGGGGTCTATGGCTACACCTTC,CASSLEGTGVYGYTF,TRBV13,TRBD1,.,TRBJ1-2
TGTGCCAGCACGCAGACTGGAGAATACGAGCAGTACTTC,CASTQTGEYEQYF,TRBV7-9,.,few,TRBJ2-7